The sequence of this T cell receptor (beta chain) was determined in a study of OX40 agonist ivuxolimab in advanced cancers. In the study overall: Eligibility admitted prior anti-PD-1, anti-PD-L1 or anti-CTLA-4 therapy; about 39% had some. Study outcomes and limitations: At doses 0.1 to 3.0 mg/kg, CD4+ and CD8+ clones expanded.

Patients with a history of autoimmune disease or on systemic immunosuppression were excluded. Here immunoSEQ multiplex PCR was the method, and the copy in TCRdb shows in-frame clones only, minus some. The sample carries approximately 60,000 clones, 77% recorded once. For this clone: Its antigen is undetermined.

The length of the CDR3 is 12 residues. Per germline, CDR1 SEHNR and CDR2 FQNEAQ (reference sequence). Between the trimmed V and J ends, which lost 4 bases and 5 bases, there was a span of 8 bases. The chain carries TRBV7-9 and TRBJ1-2; the D is unclear. The starting material was CD4+ or CD8+ T cells sorted from blood, obtained in a trial of the OX40 agonist ivuxolimab. This sequence was found in an adult with an advanced solid tumor such as melanoma, head and neck, liver or kidney cancer. CDR3 sequence reads: CASSSNFYGYTF. Written as DNA, the CDR3 is TGTGCCAGCAGCTCAAACTTTTATGGCTACACCTTC.